This entry is about one TCR beta chain. The antigen is not known. This specimen comes from a study of shared clonotypes between healthy human individuals. About the research overall: Participating donors consisted of a couple of women and a few men aged 18 to 49.

Replicate sorted-subset PCRs were loaded with roughly 200 ng DNA, 25,000 to 30,000 T cell genomes. The assay was immunoSEQ multiplex PCR, and TCRdb's table has in-frame clones only and misses some. The sample records 2 million to 2.5 million clones, almost 96% being singletons. Study findings and constraints: A handful of donors shared around 5% of their naive CD4 clonotypes.

The CDR3 runs to 14 residues. Per germline, CDR1 MDHEN and CDR2 SYDVKM. V shed 8 bases and J 8 bases; nucleotides not matched to a gene: 11. The specimen was naive CD4+ T cells sorted from blood. Subset: CD45RA+ positively selected. The chain uses TRBV28 and TRBJ2-1; TRBD1 matches at 8 bases. The TCR sequence derives from a man between 18 and 35 years old in good health. CDR3: CASSSGQARHEQFF. For the CDR3, the DNA is TGTGCCAGCTCCTCGGGACAGGCTAGACATGAGCAGTTCTTC.